This is a list of T cell receptor beta chains from one sample in a study of response to subunit inactivated influenza vaccine. Via MiXCR, TCRdb re-called the RT-PCR reads, giving one row per CDR3 protein. The data show more than 700,000 distinct CDR3 sequences, roughly 20% seen once. The sequencing used PBMCs from blood, collected around 5 days after vaccination. Source of these receptors: a man aged 45 to 65 who received an inactivated influenza vaccine. The CDR3 runs from the conserved cysteine through the conserved F or W. The order of the fields is clone size, D gene, V gene, J gene, CDR3 protein, CDR3 DNA. The D gene is left open where the match is weak. Some rows have no size entry. The others give once, few or many, or a class for an expanded clone.

clone_size: -; d_call: -; v_call: TRBV11-1; j_call: TRBJ2-1; cdr3_aa: CASSPGIEGEQFF; cdr3_nt: TGTGCCAGCAGCCCGGGAATAGAGGGTGAGCAGTTCTTC
clone_size: few; d_call: TRBD2; v_call: TRBV5-1; j_call: TRBJ2-3; cdr3_aa: CASSYGTSGGTVFDTQYF; cdr3_nt: TGCGCCAGCAGCTACGGGACTAGCGGGGGAACCGTTTTTGATACGCAGTATTTT
clone_size: few; d_call: TRBD2; v_call: TRBV7-2; j_call: TRBJ2-1; cdr3_aa: CASHSGGRRNNEQFF; cdr3_nt: TGTGCCAGCCATAGCGGGGGCCGGCGAAACAATGAGCAGTTCTTC
clone_size: few; d_call: -; v_call: TRBV20-1; j_call: TRBJ2-5; cdr3_aa: CSARVPPYQETQYF; cdr3_nt: TGCAGTGCTAGAGTGCCACCCTACCAAGAGACCCAGTACTTC
clone_size: -; d_call: -; v_call: TRBV11-3; j_call: TRBJ2-1; cdr3_aa: CASSSGEYDNEQFF; cdr3_nt: TGTGCCAGCAGCTCAGGGGAGTATGACAATGAGCAGTTCTTC
clone_size: -; d_call: -; v_call: TRBV7-8; j_call: TRBJ1-5; cdr3_aa: CASSLNPRVQPQHF; cdr3_nt: TGTGCCAGCAGCTTAAATCCCCGTGTGCAGCCCCAGCATTTT
clone_size: -; d_call: TRBD2; v_call: TRBV10-3; j_call: TRBJ2-1; cdr3_aa: CAISSGTSGFFDEQFF; cdr3_nt: TGTGCCATCAGTAGCGGGACTAGCGGGTTTTTCGATGAGCAGTTCTTC
clone_size: -; d_call: -; v_call: TRBV5-6; j_call: TRBJ1-2; cdr3_aa: CASSWPGDGYTF; cdr3_nt: TGTGCCAGCAGCTGGCCGGGGGATGGCTACACCTTC
clone_size: once; d_call: -; v_call: TRBV10-3; j_call: TRBJ2-1; cdr3_aa: CAITGIARGEQFF; cdr3_nt: TGTGCCATCACCGGGATAGCTCGAGGTGAGCAGTTCTTC
clone_size: -; d_call: -; v_call: TRBV20-1; j_call: TRBJ2-7; cdr3_aa: CSARGGTTYEQYF; cdr3_nt: TGCAGTGCTAGAGGCGGGACCACCTACGAGCAGTACTTC
clone_size: few; d_call: TRBD2; v_call: TRBV6-2/TRBV6-3; j_call: TRBJ2-1; cdr3_aa: CASSYPTSGSYNEQFF; cdr3_nt: TGTGCCAGCAGTTACCCGACTAGCGGCTCCTACAATGAGCAGTTCTTC
clone_size: -; d_call: -; v_call: TRBV12-3/TRBV12-4; j_call: TRBJ2-2; cdr3_aa: CASRTTANTGELFF; cdr3_nt: TGTGCCAGCAGGACGACTGCCAACACCGGGGAGCTGTTTTTT
clone_size: few; d_call: -; v_call: TRBV7-2; j_call: TRBJ2-4; cdr3_aa: CASSQGQVRAKNIQYF; cdr3_nt: TGTGCCAGCAGCCAGGGGCAGGTGCGGGCCAAAAACATTCAGTACTTC
clone_size: -; d_call: -; v_call: TRBV2; j_call: TRBJ2-7; cdr3_aa: CASSEGRGFTYEQYF; cdr3_nt: TGTGCCAGCAGTGAGGGCAGGGGATTCACCTACGAGCAGTACTTC
clone_size: many; d_call: -; v_call: TRBV15; j_call: TRBJ2-3; cdr3_aa: CATSRGGVADTQYF; cdr3_nt: TGTGCCACCAGCAGAGGGGGCGTAGCAGATACGCAGTATTTT
clone_size: few; d_call: -; v_call: TRBV25-1; j_call: TRBJ2-2; cdr3_aa: CASIPPGPGTGELFF; cdr3_nt: TGTGCCAGCATCCCCCCGGGACCGGGGACCGGGGAGCTGTTTTTT
clone_size: many; d_call: -; v_call: TRBV24-1; j_call: TRBJ1-2; cdr3_aa: CATSDFEHNYGYTF; cdr3_nt: TGTGCCACCAGTGATTTTGAGCATAACTATGGCTACACCTTC
clone_size: -; d_call: -; v_call: TRBV4-2; j_call: TRBJ1-6; cdr3_aa: CASSQDMAIYNSPLHF; cdr3_nt: TGTGCCAGCAGCCAAGATATGGCAATTTATAATTCACCCCTCCACTTT
clone_size: few; d_call: -; v_call: TRBV20-1; j_call: TRBJ1-5; cdr3_aa: CSAREGSGSAFNQPQHF; cdr3_nt: TGCAGTGCTAGAGAGGGTTCGGGTAGTGCCTTTAATCAGCCCCAGCATTTT
clone_size: -; d_call: TRBD2; v_call: TRBV20-1; j_call: TRBJ2-7; cdr3_aa: CSAGLAGTYEQYF; cdr3_nt: TGCAGTGCCGGGCTAGCGGGCACCTACGAGCAGTACTTC
clone_size: -; d_call: -; v_call: TRBV7-6; j_call: TRBJ2-5; cdr3_aa: CASSQGTGAKTQYF; cdr3_nt: TGTGCCAGCAGCCAGGGGACGGGGGCGAAGACCCAGTACTTC
clone_size: few; d_call: TRBD2; v_call: TRBV27; j_call: TRBJ2-1; cdr3_aa: CASSFLADSYNEQFF; cdr3_nt: TGTGCCAGCAGTTTTCTAGCGGATTCCTACAATGAGCAGTTCTTC
clone_size: -; d_call: TRBD1; v_call: TRBV10-3; j_call: TRBJ2-7; cdr3_aa: CAISIGQGSSEQYF; cdr3_nt: TGTGCCATCAGCATCGGACAGGGGTCTAGCGAGCAGTACTTC
clone_size: -; d_call: -; v_call: TRBV12-3/TRBV12-4; j_call: TRBJ1-1; cdr3_aa: CASSPPGVWNTEAFF; cdr3_nt: TGTGCCAGCAGCCCCCCCGGGGTGTGGAACACTGAAGCTTTCTTT
clone_size: few; d_call: -; v_call: TRBV10-3; j_call: TRBJ1-1; cdr3_aa: CAISERVGNTEAFF; cdr3_nt: TGTGCCATCAGTGAGAGGGTAGGGAACACTGAAGCTTTCTTT
clone_size: few; d_call: -; v_call: TRBV5-1; j_call: TRBJ2-2; cdr3_aa: CASSLMAQGATGELFF; cdr3_nt: TGCGCCAGCAGCTTGATGGCGCAGGGTGCCACCGGGGAGCTGTTTTTT
clone_size: many; d_call: TRBD1; v_call: TRBV6-1; j_call: TRBJ2-1; cdr3_aa: CASSGDSRYNEQFF; cdr3_nt: TGTGCCAGCAGTGGGGACAGTCGCTACAATGAGCAGTTCTTC
clone_size: -; d_call: -; v_call: TRBV5-1; j_call: TRBJ2-7; cdr3_aa: CASSFGQVNSYEQYF; cdr3_nt: TGCGCCAGCAGCTTTGGTCAGGTCAACTCCTACGAGCAGTACTTC
clone_size: -; d_call: TRBD1; v_call: TRBV3-1; j_call: TRBJ1-2; cdr3_aa: CASSQVFLGTAYGYTF; cdr3_nt: TGTGCCAGCAGCCAAGTCTTCCTCGGGACAGCCTATGGCTACACCTTC
clone_size: -; d_call: TRBD1; v_call: TRBV7-2; j_call: TRBJ1-6; cdr3_aa: CASSLRFDRVNSPLHF; cdr3_nt: TGTGCCAGCAGCTTGCGCTTTGACAGGGTGAATTCACCCCTCCACTTT
clone_size: few; d_call: TRBD2; v_call: TRBV20-1; j_call: TRBJ2-5; cdr3_aa: CSALTSGRLETQYF; cdr3_nt: TGCAGTGCGCTAACTAGCGGGAGGTTAGAGACCCAGTACTTC
clone_size: -; d_call: TRBD1; v_call: TRBV6-2/TRBV6-3; j_call: TRBJ2-7; cdr3_aa: CASNRQGTYEQYF; cdr3_nt: TGTGCCAGTAATCGACAGGGGACCTACGAGCAGTACTTC
clone_size: few; d_call: TRBD1; v_call: TRBV6-2/TRBV6-3; j_call: TRBJ2-2; cdr3_aa: CASSGLTGAGGTGELFF; cdr3_nt: TGTGCCAGCAGTGGTCTGACCGGGGCAGGGGGCACCGGGGAGCTGTTTTTT
clone_size: -; d_call: -; v_call: TRBV20-1; j_call: TRBJ2-1; cdr3_aa: CSAPKPPYHNEQFF; cdr3_nt: TGCAGTGCTCCTAAGCCCCCTTACCACAATGAGCAGTTCTTC
clone_size: few; d_call: -; v_call: TRBV20-1; j_call: TRBJ1-5; cdr3_aa: CSARVTAGNQPQHF; cdr3_nt: TGCAGTGCTAGGGTAACGGCGGGCAATCAGCCCCAGCATTTT
clone_size: few; d_call: -; v_call: TRBV20-1; j_call: TRBJ2-3; cdr3_aa: CSASYTSSTDTQYF; cdr3_nt: TGCAGTGCTAGCTACACTTCTAGCACAGATACGCAGTATTTT
clone_size: -; d_call: TRBD2; v_call: TRBV7-6; j_call: TRBJ2-2; cdr3_aa: CASSPTSVSTGELFF; cdr3_nt: TGTGCCAGCAGCCCTACTAGCGTGAGTACCGGGGAGCTGTTTTTT
clone_size: -; d_call: TRBD2; v_call: TRBV7-9; j_call: TRBJ2-1; cdr3_aa: CASRQSGGTSYNEQFF; cdr3_nt: TGTGCCAGCAGGCAGAGCGGGGGGACCTCCTACAATGAGCAGTTCTTC
clone_size: -; d_call: TRBD1; v_call: TRBV20-1; j_call: TRBJ2-2; cdr3_aa: CSARLLGQGVGELFF; cdr3_nt: TGCAGTGCTAGACTTCTGGGACAGGGGGTCGGGGAGCTGTTTTTT
clone_size: -; d_call: -; v_call: TRBV18; j_call: TRBJ1-1; cdr3_aa: CASSPSRPTEAFF; cdr3_nt: TGTGCCAGCTCACCCTCACGGCCCACTGAAGCTTTCTTT
clone_size: -; d_call: -; v_call: TRBV12-3/TRBV12-4; j_call: TRBJ1-2; cdr3_aa: CAAKRGSVGYTF; cdr3_nt: TGTGCCGCCAAACGAGGGAGTGTGGGCTACACCTTC
clone_size: many; d_call: TRBD1; v_call: TRBV7-2; j_call: TRBJ1-6; cdr3_aa: CASSLGGTGGSSPLHF; cdr3_nt: TGTGCCAGCAGCTTAGGTGGGACAGGGGGTAGTTCACCCCTCCACTTT
clone_size: -; d_call: TRBD1; v_call: TRBV20-1; j_call: TRBJ2-7; cdr3_aa: CSARDYGTGSSYEQYF; cdr3_nt: TGCAGTGCTAGAGATTATGGGACAGGGAGCTCCTACGAGCAGTACTTC
clone_size: many; d_call: -; v_call: TRBV20-1; j_call: TRBJ1-2; cdr3_aa: CSARDVSAGSEGYTF; cdr3_nt: TGCAGTGCTAGAGATGTTTCCGCCGGTTCGGAGGGCTACACCTTC
clone_size: few; d_call: -; v_call: TRBV20-1; j_call: TRBJ2-1; cdr3_aa: CSARDPSFRNEQFF; cdr3_nt: TGCAGTGCTAGAGACCCCAGCTTTAGGAATGAGCAGTTCTTC
clone_size: -; d_call: -; v_call: TRBV4-2; j_call: TRBJ2-7; cdr3_aa: CASSSVGLYYEQYF; cdr3_nt: TGTGCCAGCAGCTCCGTGGGGTTATACTACGAGCAGTACTTC